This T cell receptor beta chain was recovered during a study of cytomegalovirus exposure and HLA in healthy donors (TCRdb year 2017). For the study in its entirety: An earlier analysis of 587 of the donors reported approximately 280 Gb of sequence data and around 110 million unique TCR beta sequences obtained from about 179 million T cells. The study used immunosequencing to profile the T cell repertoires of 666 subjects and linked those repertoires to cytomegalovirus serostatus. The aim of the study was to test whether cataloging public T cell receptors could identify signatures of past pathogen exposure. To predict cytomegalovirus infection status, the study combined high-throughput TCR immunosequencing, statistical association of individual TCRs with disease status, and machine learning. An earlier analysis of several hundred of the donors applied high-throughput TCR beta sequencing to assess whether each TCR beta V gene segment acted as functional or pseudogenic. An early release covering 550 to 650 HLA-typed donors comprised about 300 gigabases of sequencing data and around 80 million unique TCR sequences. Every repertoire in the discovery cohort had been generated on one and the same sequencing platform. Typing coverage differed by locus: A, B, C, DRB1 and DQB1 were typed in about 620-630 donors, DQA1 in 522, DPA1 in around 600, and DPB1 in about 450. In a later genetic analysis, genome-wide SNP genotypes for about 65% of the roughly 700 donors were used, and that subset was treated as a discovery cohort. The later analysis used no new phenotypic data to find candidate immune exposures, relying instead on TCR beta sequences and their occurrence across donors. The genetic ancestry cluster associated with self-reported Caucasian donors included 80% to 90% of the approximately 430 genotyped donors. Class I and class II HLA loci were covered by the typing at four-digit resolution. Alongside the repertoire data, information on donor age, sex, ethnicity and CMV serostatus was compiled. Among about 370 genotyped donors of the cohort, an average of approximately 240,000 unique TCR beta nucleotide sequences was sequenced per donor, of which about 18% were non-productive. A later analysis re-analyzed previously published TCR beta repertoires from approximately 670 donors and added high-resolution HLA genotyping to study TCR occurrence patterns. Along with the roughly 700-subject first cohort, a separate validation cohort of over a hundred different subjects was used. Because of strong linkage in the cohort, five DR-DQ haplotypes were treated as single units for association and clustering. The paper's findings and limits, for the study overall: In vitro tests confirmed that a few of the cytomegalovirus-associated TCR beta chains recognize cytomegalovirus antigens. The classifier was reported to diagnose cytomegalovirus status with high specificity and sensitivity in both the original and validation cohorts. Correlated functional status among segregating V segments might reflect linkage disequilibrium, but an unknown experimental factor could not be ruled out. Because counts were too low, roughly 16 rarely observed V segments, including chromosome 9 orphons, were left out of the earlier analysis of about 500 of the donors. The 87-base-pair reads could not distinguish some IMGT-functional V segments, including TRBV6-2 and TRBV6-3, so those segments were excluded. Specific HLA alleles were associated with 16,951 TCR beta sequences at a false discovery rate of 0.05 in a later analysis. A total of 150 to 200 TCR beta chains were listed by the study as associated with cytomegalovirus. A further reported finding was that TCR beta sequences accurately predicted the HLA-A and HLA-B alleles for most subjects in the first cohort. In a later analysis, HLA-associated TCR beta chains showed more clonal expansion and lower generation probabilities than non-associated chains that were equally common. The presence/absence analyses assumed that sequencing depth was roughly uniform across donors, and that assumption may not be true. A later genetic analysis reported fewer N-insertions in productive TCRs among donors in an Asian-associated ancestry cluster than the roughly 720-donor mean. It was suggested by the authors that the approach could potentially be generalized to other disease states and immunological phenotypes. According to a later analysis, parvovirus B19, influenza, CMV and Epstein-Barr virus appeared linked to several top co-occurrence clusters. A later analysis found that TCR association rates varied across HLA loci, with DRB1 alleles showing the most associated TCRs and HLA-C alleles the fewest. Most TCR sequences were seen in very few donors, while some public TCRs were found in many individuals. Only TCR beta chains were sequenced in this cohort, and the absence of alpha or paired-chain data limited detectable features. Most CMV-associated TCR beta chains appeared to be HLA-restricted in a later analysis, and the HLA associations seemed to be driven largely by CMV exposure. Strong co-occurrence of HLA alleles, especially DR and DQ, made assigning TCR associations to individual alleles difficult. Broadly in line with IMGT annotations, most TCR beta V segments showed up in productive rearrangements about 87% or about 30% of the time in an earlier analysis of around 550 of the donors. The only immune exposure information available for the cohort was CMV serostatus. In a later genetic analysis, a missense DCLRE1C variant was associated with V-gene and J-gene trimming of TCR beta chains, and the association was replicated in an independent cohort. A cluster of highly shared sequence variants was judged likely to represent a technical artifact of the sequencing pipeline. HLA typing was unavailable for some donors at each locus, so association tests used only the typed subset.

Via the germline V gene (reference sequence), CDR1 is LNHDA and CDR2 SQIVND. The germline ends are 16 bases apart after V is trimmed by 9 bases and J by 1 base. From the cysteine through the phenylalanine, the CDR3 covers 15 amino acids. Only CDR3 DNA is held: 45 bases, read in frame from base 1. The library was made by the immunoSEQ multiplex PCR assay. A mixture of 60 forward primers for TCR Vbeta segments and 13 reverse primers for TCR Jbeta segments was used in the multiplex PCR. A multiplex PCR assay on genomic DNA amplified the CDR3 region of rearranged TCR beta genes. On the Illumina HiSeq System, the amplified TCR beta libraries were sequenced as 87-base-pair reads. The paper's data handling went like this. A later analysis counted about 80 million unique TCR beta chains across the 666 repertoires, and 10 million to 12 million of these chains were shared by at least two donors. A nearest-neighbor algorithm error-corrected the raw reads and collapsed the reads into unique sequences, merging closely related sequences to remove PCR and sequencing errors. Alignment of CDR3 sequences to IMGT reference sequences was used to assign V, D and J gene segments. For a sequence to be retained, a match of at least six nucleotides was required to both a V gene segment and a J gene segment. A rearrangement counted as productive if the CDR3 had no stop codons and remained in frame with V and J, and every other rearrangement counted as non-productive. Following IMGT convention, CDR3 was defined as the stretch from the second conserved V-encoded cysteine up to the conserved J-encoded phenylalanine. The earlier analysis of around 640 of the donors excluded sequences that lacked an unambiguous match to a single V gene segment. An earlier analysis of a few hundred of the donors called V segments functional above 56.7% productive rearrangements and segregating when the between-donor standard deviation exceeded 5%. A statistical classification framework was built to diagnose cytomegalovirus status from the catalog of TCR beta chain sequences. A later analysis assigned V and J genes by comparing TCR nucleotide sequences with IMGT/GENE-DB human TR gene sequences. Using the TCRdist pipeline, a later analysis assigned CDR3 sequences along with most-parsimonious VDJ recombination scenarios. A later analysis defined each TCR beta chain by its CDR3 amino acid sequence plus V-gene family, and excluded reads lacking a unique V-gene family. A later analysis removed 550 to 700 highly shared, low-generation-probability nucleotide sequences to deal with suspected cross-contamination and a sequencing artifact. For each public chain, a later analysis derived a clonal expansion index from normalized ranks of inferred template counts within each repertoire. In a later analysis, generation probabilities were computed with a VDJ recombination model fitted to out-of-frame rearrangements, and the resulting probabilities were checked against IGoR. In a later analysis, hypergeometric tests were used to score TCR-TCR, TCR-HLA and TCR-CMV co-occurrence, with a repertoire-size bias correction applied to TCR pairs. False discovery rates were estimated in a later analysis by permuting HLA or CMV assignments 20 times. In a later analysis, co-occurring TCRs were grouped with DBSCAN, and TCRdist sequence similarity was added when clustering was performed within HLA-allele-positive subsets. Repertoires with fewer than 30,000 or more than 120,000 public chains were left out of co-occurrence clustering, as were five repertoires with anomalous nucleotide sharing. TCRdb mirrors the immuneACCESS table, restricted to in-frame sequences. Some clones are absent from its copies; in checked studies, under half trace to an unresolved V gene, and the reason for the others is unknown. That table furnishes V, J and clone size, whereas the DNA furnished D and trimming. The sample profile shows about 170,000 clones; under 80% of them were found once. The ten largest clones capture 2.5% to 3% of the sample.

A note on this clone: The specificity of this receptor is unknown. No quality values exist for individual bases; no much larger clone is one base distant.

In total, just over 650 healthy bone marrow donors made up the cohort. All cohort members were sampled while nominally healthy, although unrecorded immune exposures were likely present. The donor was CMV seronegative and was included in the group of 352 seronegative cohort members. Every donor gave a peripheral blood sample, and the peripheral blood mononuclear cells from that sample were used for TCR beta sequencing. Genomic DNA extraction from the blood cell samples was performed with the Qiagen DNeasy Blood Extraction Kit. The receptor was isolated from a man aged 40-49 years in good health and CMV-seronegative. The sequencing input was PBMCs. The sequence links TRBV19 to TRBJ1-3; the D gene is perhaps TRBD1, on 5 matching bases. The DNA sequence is TGTGCCAGGGCCAGGAAGGGGACTTCTGGAAACACCATATATTTT. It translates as CARARKGTSGNTIYF.